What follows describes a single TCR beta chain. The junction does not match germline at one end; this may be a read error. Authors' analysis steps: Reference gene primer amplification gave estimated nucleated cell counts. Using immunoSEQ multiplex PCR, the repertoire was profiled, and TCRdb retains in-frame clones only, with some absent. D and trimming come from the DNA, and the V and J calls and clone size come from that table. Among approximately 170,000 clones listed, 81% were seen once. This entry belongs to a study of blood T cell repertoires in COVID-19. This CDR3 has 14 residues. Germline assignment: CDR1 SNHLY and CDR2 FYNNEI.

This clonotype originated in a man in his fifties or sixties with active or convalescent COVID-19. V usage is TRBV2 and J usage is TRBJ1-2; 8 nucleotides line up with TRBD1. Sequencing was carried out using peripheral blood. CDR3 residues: CASSPRTGNSGYTF. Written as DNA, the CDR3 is TGTGCCAGCAGCCCTAGGACAGGGAACTCTGGCTACACCTTC.